The 16 T cell receptor beta chains reported below all come from one sample, sequenced in a study of T cells in Graves' hyperthyroidism and ophthalmopathy. The TCR beta CDR3 regions underwent amplification using RNA transcripts as the source. During a first-round RT-PCR of the TCR CDR3, the HTBI primer set was used. TCRdb called the multiplex PCR reads again in MiXCR, with one record for every CDR3 protein. This table holds approximately 600,000 distinct CDR3 sequences, 15% to 20% found once. The sequenced sample consisted of blood. Source of these receptors: a woman aged 25 to 39 with Graves' hyperthyroidism.

The chain links TRBV6-1 to TRBJ2-2; D perhaps matches TRBD1 (7 bases). Germline V gene sequence: CDR1 MNHNS, CDR2 SASEGT. This CDR3 spans 15 amino acids. Deletions cut 5 bases from V and 3 bases from J, with 13 bases between. The CDR3 loop is CASSSGDRYTGELFF. For the CDR3, the DNA is TGTGCCAGCAGTTCGGGGGACAGATACACCGGGGAGCTGTTTTTT.

This clonotype was picked up one time. Mismatch with germline at one junction end may stem from a read error. The chain carries TRBV7-2 and TRBJ2-1; D call uncertain. The CDR3 consists of 14 residues. CDR1 and CDR2 (germline): SGHTA, FQGNSA. The CDR3 DNA reads TGTGGCAGCAGCTTACTGAGCTCCTACAATGAGCAGTTCTTC. It codes for CGSSLLSSYNEQFF. The full variable domain, with the rest looked up from reference TRBV7-2 and TRBJ2-1, is GAGVSQSPSNKVTEKGKDVELRCDPISGHTALYWYRQSLGQGLEFLIYFQGNSAPDKSGLPSDRFSAERTGGSVSTLTIQRTQQEDSAVYLCGSSLLSSYNEQFFGPGTRLTVL.

This rearrangement joins TRBV28 to TRBJ1-1; 7 bases fit TRBD1. V was pared by 5 bases and J by 6 bases, with 6 bases of the junction left unmatched. The CDR3 totals 13 residues. Germline V gene data show CDR1 as MDHEN and CDR2 as SYDVKM. In DNA form, the CDR3 reads TGTGCCAGCAGTATTCGACAGGGCCCTGAAGCTTTCTTT. It specifies CASSIRQGPEAFF.

This clonotype has at least ten counts. This chain connects TRBV28 to TRBJ2-7; D not certain. Germline CDR1 MDHEN, CDR2 SYDVKM. Trimming stripped 7 bases from V and 3 bases from J, with 19 bases between. This CDR3 is built from 15 residues. CDR3 nucleotides: TGTGCCAGCACCCCCCGCGTAAGGGCCAGCTACGAGCAGTACTTC. Translating gives CASTPRVRASYEQYF.

The chain recombines TRBV7-2 with TRBJ2-7, with D possibly TRBD1 on 6 matching bases. The CDR3 spans 17 residues. The V end was cut by 2 bases, the J end by 1 base, with 18 bases between. CDR1 SGHTA and CDR2 FQGNSA come from the germline V gene. Here the CDR3 reads CASSLFPWGRSSYEQYF. The CDR3 DNA is TGTGCCAGCAGCTTATTCCCTTGGGGGCGGTCGTCCTACGAGCAGTACTTC.

This clonotype occurred many times. This sequence joins TRBV9 and TRBJ2-1; 7 nucleotides line up with TRBD2. The V gene's germline CDR1 is SGDLS and CDR2 YYNGEE. The CDR3 extends over 14 amino acids. Unmatched junction bases numbered 8, after V lost 4 bases and J lost 7 bases. The CDR3 sequence is CASSPQTSLNEQFF. CDR3 DNA sequence: TGTGCCAGCAGCCCCCAGACTAGCCTTAATGAGCAGTTCTTC.

This clonotype appeared a few times. The chain employs TRBV28 and TRBJ1-6; 8 bases fit TRBD1. This CDR3 has 17 residues. The V segment lost 5 bases and the J segment 0 bases; nucleotides outside the gene matches: 6. Germline lookup yields CDR1 MDHEN and CDR2 SYDVKM. The CDR3 DNA is TGTGCCAGCAGTACAAGACAGGGGTTCTCCTATAATTCACCCCTCCACTTT. Its protein is CASSTRQGFSYNSPLHF.

This clonotype was picked up many times. The CDR3 spells CSARDPTRSEQYF. As DNA, the CDR3 is TGCAGTGCTAGAGACCCGACGAGGAGCGAGCAGTACTTC. The chain is built from TRBV20-1 and TRBJ2-7; D is uncertain. V shed 0 bases and J shed 6 bases, with 12 bases lying between them. The CDR3 spans 13 residues. Germline values: CDR1 DFQATT, CDR2 SNEGSKA (reference sequence).

This clonotype was detected only a few times. The chain couples TRBV6-1 to TRBJ2-1; perhaps TRBD1 as D (6 bases). Trimming pared 5 bases from V and 0 bases from J, leaving 11 bases between. The germline V gene has CDR1 MNHNS and CDR2 SASEGT. This CDR3 region has 15 residues. DNA for the CDR3: TGTGCCAGCAGTTACATGGACAGCTCCTACAATGAGCAGTTCTTC. Protein sequence: CASSYMDSSYNEQFF.

This clonotype has ten or more counts. The chain recombines TRBV2 with TRBJ2-5; maybe TRBD2 (6 bases). Trimming took 4 bases from V and 5 from J, leaving 17 bases between them. The CDR3 has 15 amino acids. Germline CDR1 and CDR2: SNHLY and FYNNEI. The CDR3 region is CASSGSRGGGETQYF. For the CDR3, the DNA is TGTGCCAGCAGTGGATCCCGGGGAGGCGGGGAGACCCAGTACTTC.

This clonotype occurred many times. J is TRBJ2-7 and V is TRBV10-3, with 10 bases aligning to TRBD2. This CDR3 has 15 residues. CDR1 ENHRY and CDR2 SYGVKD come from the germline V gene. Unmatched junction bases numbered 7, after V lost 5 bases and J lost 3 bases. CDR3 in amino acids: CAISFASGRDYEQYF. Written as DNA, the CDR3 is TGTGCCATCAGTTTTGCTAGCGGGAGAGACTACGAGCAGTACTTC.

This clonotype has only a few counts. The V gene is TRBV5-4, the J gene TRBJ2-7; 9 nucleotides line up with TRBD1. Germline CDR1 is SGHNT and CDR2 is YYREEE (reference sequence). The CDR3 runs to 15 residues. J lost 5 bases, V lost 3 bases, and 9 bases had no gene match. The CDR3: CASSWGGTGKHEQYF. The CDR3, as DNA: TGTGCCAGCAGCTGGGGTGGGACAGGGAAGCACGAGCAGTACTTC.

This clonotype was seen ten or more times. The J gene is TRBJ2-1, the V gene TRBV6-1, with D possibly TRBD1 on 5 matching bases. The CDR3 is 15 amino acids. V lost 6 bases and J lost 6, with 18 bases in between. Germline-derived CDR1 and CDR2 are MNHNS and SASEGT. The CDR3 coding sequence is TGTGCCAGCAGGCCTGGCCAGGGCTGGGGCAATGAGCAGTTCTTC. This sequence encodes CASRPGQGWGNEQFF.

This clonotype showed up many times. This chain joins TRBV28 and TRBJ2-5; 9 nucleotides agree with TRBD1. CDR1 is MDHEN, CDR2 SYDVKM, per germline. CDR3 length: 15 residues. V was pared by 9 bases and J by 5 bases, with 13 bases of the junction left unmatched. The CDR3 coding sequence is TGTGCCAGTACTGTACAGGGGGCTGTTGGGGAGACCCAGTACTTC. Amino acids: CASTVQGAVGETQYF. Full variable domain (remainder filled in from reference TRBV28 and TRBJ2-5): DVKVTQSSRYLVKRTGEKVFLECVQDMDHENMFWYRQDPGLGLRLIYFSYDVKMKEKGDIPEGYSVSREKKERFSLILESASTNQTSMYLCASTVQGAVGETQYFGPGTRLLVL.

This clonotype was counted only a few times. DNA of the CDR3: TGTGCCAGCTCTGGAGGAGGGAGGGCCGTAGATACGCAGTATTTT. Its protein product is CASSGGGRAVDTQYF. The chain uses TRBV9 and TRBJ2-3; the match to TRBD2 covers 7 bases. CDR1 is SGDLS, CDR2 YYNGEE, per germline. This CDR3 comprises 15 residues. J was trimmed by 5 bases and V by 7 bases; bases with no gene match: 13.

In regard to this clonotype: A much larger clone lies a single base off, so this may be a read error. The chain recombines TRBV7-9 with TRBJ2-5, with TRBD2 identical over 8 bases. Germline V gene data show CDR1 as SEHNR and CDR2 as FQNEAQ (reference sequence). This CDR3 comprises 15 residues. For the CDR3, the DNA is TGTGCCAGCAGCACGCCACTAGCGGACCAAGGGACCCAGTACTTC. Translated: CASSTPLADQGTQYF.